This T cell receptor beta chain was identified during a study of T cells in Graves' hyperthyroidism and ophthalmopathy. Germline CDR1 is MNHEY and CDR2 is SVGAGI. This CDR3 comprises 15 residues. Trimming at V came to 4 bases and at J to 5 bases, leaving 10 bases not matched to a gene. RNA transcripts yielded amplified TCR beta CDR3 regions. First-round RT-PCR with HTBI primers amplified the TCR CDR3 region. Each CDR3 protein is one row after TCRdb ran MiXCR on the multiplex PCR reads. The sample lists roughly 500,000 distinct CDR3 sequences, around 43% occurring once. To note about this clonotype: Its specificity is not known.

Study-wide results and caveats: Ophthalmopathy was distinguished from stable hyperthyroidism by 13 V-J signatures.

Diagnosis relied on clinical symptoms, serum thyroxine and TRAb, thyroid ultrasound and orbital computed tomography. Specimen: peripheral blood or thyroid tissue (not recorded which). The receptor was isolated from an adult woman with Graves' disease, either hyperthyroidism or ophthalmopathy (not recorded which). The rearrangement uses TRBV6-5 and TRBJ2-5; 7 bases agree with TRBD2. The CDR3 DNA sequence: TGTGCCAGCAGTTTACGACGGGCCGGGGGGGAGACCCAGTACTTC. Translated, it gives CASSLRRAGGETQYF.